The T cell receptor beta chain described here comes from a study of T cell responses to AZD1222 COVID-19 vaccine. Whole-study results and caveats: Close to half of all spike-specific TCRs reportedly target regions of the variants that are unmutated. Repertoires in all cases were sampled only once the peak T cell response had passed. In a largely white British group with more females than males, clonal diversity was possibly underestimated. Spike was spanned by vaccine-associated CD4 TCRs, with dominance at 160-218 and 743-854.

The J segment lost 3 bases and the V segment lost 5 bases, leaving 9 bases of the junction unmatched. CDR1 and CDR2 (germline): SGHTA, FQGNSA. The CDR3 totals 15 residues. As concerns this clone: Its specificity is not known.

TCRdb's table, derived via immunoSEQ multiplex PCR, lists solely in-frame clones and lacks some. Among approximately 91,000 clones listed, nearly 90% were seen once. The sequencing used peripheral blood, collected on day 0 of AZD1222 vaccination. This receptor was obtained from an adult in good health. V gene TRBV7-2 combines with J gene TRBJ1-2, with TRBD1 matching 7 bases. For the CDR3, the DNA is TGTGCCAGCAGCGTTCCGGGACAGCACTACTATGGCTACACCTTC. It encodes CASSVPGQHYYGYTF.